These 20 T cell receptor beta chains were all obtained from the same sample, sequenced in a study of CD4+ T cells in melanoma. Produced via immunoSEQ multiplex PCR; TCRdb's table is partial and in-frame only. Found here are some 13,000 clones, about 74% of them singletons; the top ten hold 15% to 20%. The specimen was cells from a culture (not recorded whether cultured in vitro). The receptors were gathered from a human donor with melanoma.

Here the CDR3 DNA reads TGCGCCAGCAGCTTGGTAGGACCCCCACGTCGTCAGCCCCAGCATTTT. Amino acid sequence: CASSLVGPPRRQPQHF. V is TRBV5-1 and J is TRBJ1-5, with unresolved D. The CDR3 covers 16 residues. The V end was cut by 0 bases, the J end by 6 bases, with 16 bases between. Germline loops: CDR1 SGHRS, CDR2 YFSETQ.

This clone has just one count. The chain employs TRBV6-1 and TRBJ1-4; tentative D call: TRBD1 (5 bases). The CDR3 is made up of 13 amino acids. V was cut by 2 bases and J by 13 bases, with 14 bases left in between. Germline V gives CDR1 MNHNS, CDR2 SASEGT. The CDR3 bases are TGTGCCAGCAGTGAATTTGAGGGGATCTCACTGTTTTTT. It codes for CASSEFEGISLFF.

CDR3 nucleotide sequence: TGTGCCAGCTGGACTAGTGCCCAAGAGACCCAGTACTTC. It codes for CASWTSAQETQYF. This rearrangement joins TRBV6-1 to TRBJ2-5, with 7 bases matching TRBD2. V was clipped by 8 bases and J by 1 base; unmatched bases: 4. CDR1 and CDR2 (germline): MNHNS, SASEGT. The CDR3 consists of 13 residues.

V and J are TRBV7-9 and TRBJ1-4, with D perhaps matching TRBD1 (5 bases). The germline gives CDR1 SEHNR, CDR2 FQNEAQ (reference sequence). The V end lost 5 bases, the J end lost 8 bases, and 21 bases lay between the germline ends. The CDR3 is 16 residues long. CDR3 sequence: CASSKSGAGSYEKLFF. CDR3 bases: TGTGCCAGCAGCAAATCCGGGGCAGGGTCATACGAAAAACTGTTTTTT.

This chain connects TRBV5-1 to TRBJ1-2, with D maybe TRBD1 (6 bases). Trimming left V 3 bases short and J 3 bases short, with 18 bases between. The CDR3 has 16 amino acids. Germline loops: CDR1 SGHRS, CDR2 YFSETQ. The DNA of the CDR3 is TGCGCCAGCAGCTCCCTGAGGGGGGAGGGGTACTATGGCTACACCTTC. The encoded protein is CASSSLRGEGYYGYTF.

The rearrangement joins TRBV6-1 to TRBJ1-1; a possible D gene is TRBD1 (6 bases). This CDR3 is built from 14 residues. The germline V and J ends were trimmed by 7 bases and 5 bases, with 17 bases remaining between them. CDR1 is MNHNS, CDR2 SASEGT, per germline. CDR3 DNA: TGTGCCAGCACTCAAGAGGGGGGGTTGACTGAAGCTTTCTTT. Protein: CASTQEGGLTEAFF.

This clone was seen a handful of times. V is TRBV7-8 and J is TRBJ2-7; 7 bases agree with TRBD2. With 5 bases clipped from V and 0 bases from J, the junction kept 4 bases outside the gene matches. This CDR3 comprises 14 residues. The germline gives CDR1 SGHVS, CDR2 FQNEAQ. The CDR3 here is CASSMSGASYEQYF. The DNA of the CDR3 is TGTGCCAGCAGCATGAGCGGGGCCTCCTACGAGCAGTACTTC.

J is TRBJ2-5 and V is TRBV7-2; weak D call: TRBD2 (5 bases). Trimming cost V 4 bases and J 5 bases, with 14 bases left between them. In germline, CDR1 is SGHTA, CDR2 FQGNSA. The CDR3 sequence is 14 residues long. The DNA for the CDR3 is TGTGCCAGCAGCTCTGGTCTAGCCTTTGAGACCCAGTACTTC. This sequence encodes CASSSGLAFETQYF.

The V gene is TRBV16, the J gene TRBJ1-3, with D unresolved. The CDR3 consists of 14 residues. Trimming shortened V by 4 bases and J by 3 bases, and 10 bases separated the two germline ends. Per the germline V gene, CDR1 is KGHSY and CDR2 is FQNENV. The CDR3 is CASSRRYSGNTIYF. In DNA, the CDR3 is TGTGCCAGCAGCCGTCGGTATAGTGGAAACACCATATATTTT.

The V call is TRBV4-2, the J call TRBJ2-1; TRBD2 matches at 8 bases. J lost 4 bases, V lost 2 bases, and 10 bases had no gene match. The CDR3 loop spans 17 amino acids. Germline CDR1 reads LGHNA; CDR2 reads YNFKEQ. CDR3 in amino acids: CASSQPGAGGRYNEQFF. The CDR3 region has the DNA TGTGCCAGCAGCCAACCCGGGGCGGGGGGACGATACAATGAGCAGTTCTTC.

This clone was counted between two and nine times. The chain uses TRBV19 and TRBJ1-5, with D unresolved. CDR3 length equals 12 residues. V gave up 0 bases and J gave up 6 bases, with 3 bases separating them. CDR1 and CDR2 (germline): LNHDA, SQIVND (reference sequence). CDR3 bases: TGTGCCAGTAGTATAGAGGCTCAGCCCCAGCATTTT. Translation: CASSIEAQPQHF.

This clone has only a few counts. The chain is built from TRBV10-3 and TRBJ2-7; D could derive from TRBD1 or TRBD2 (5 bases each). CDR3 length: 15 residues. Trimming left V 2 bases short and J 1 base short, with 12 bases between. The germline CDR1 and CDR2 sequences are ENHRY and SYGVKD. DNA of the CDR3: TGTGCCATCAGTGAGGAGGGGACCGGTTCCTACGAGCAGTACTTC. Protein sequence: CAISEEGTGSYEQYF.

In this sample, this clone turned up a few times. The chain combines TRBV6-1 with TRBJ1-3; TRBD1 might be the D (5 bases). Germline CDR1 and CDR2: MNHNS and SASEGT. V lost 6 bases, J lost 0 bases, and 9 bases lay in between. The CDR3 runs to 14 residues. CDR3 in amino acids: CASSPGSSGNTIYF. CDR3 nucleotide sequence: TGTGCCAGCAGCCCAGGGAGCTCTGGAAACACCATATATTTT.

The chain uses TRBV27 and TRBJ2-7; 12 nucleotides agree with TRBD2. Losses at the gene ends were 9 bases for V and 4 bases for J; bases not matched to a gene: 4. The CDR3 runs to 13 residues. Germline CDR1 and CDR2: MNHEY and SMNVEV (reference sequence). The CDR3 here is CASRGTSGYEQYF. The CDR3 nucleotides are TGTGCCAGTCGTGGGACTAGCGGGTACGAGCAGTACTTC.

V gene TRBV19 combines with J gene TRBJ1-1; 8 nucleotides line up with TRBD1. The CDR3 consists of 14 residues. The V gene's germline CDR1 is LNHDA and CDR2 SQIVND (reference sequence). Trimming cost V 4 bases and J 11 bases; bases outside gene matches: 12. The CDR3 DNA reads TGTGCCAGTAGTAAGCCCGGGACAGGATCAGCTGCTTTCTTT. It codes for CASSKPGTGSAAFF.

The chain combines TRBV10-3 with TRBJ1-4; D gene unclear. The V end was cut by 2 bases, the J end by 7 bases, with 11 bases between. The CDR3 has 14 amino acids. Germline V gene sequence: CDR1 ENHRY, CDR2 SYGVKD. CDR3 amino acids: CAISERTAAEKLFF. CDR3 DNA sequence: TGTGCCATCAGTGAGAGGACGGCTGCTGAAAAACTGTTTTTT.

The CDR3 bases are TGCGCCAGCAGCACCCTTTTTAGGGGTCAAAATTCACCCCTCCACTTT. It codes for CASSTLFRGQNSPLHF. This rearrangement joins TRBV5-1 to TRBJ1-6, with D possibly matching TRBD1 (5 bases). The CDR3 is 16 residues long. Trimming left V 4 bases short and J 7 bases short, with 18 bases between. Germline lookup yields CDR1 SGHRS and CDR2 YFSETQ.

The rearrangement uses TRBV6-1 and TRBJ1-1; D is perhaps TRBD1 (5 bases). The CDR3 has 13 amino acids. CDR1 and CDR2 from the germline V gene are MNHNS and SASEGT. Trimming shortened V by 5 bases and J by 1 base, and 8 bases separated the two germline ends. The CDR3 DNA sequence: TGTGCCAGCAGTTATGGACAGAACACTGAAGCTTTCTTT. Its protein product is CASSYGQNTEAFF.

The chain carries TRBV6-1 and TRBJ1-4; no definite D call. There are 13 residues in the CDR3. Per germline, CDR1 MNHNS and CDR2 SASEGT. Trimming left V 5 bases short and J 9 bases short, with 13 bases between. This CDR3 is CASSSVPPKKLFF. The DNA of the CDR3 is TGTGCCAGCAGTTCGGTACCTCCGAAAAAACTGTTTTTT.

CDR3 bases: TGTGCCAGCAGTGTTGGCGTGCAGGGCCGGTCGAACACCGGGGAGCTGTTTTTT. Amino acid sequence: CASSVGVQGRSNTGELFF. The V and J genes are TRBV2 and TRBJ2-2, with D maybe TRBD1 (5 bases). Germline loops: CDR1 SNHLY, CDR2 FYNNEI. There are 18 residues in the CDR3. The ends were cut back, 4 bases at V and 0 bases at J, with 18 bases in the middle.